This is a list of T cell receptor beta chains from one sample in a study of shared clonotypes between healthy human individuals. Measured with immunoSEQ multiplex PCR; TCRdb has only the in-frame clones, and not every one. Found here are about 2.2 million clones, approximately 94% of them singletons; the top ten hold more than 1.5%. The specimen was naive CD8+ T cells from PBMCs. Source of these receptors: a man between 18 and 29 years old in good health. Some clones in this sample may be carry-over from other donors' samples. Both conserved end residues are part of each CDR3. Not every row has a clone size; where given, it reads once, few, many or a size class.

cdr3_length: 15
clone_size: -
j_call: TRBJ1-5
v_call: TRBV18
cdr3_aa: CASSPGSGWNQPQHF

cdr3_length: 15
clone_size: -
j_call: TRBJ2-7
v_call: TRBV11-2
cdr3_aa: CASSLVGGSGDEQYF

cdr3_length: 18
clone_size: -
j_call: TRBJ2-2
v_call: TRBV9
cdr3_aa: CASSVVTGESTNTGELFF

cdr3_length: 14
clone_size: -
j_call: TRBJ2-2
v_call: TRBV7-9
cdr3_aa: CASSSPRRGGELFF

cdr3_length: 14
clone_size: -
j_call: TRBJ1-1
v_call: TRBV28
cdr3_aa: CASTISQGGTEAFF

cdr3_length: 14
clone_size: -
j_call: TRBJ1-1
v_call: TRBV11-2
cdr3_aa: CASTDHNMNTEAFF

cdr3_length: 16
clone_size: -
j_call: TRBJ2-1
v_call: TRBV11-2
cdr3_aa: CASTTRRTSVYNEQFF

cdr3_length: 16
clone_size: -
j_call: TRBJ2-7
v_call: TRBV9
cdr3_aa: CASSVATSGGKNEQYF

cdr3_length: 14
clone_size: -
j_call: TRBJ1-4
v_call: TRBV28
cdr3_aa: CASREAVSGEKLFF

cdr3_length: 19
clone_size: -
j_call: TRBJ2-5
v_call: TRBV2
cdr3_aa: CASSESNWNRESFGETQYF

cdr3_length: 11
clone_size: -
j_call: TRBJ2-1
v_call: TRBV6-6
cdr3_aa: CASSLGDEQFF

cdr3_length: 15
clone_size: -
j_call: TRBJ2-7
v_call: TRBV27
cdr3_aa: CASSLGSGWRNEQYF

cdr3_length: 14
clone_size: few
j_call: TRBJ1-1
v_call: TRBV27
cdr3_aa: CASSNTRTDVEAFF

cdr3_length: 15
clone_size: -
j_call: TRBJ1-1
v_call: TRBV6-5
cdr3_aa: CASSHRGGMNTEAFF

cdr3_length: 12
clone_size: -
j_call: TRBJ1-1
v_call: TRBV4-1
cdr3_aa: CASSHPAGEAFF

cdr3_length: 14
clone_size: once
j_call: TRBJ1-2
v_call: TRBV6-5
cdr3_aa: CASSYSTESYGYTF

cdr3_length: 14
clone_size: -
j_call: TRBJ2-2
v_call: TRBV6-5
cdr3_aa: CASSYFEATGELFF

cdr3_length: 16
clone_size: -
j_call: TRBJ2-2
v_call: TRBV6-5
cdr3_aa: CASSYSSGGNTGELFF

cdr3_length: 16
clone_size: -
j_call: TRBJ2-3
v_call: TRBV5-4
cdr3_aa: CASSFYLSVNTDTQYF

cdr3_length: 16
clone_size: -
j_call: TRBJ2-7
v_call: TRBV6-6
cdr3_aa: CASSYLLTPSKYEQYF

cdr3_length: 17
clone_size: -
j_call: TRBJ2-1
v_call: TRBV5-4
cdr3_aa: CASTNYPSGTNYNEQFF

cdr3_length: 15
clone_size: once
j_call: TRBJ1-1
v_call: TRBV27
cdr3_aa: CASSLTQVPNTEAFF

cdr3_length: 14
clone_size: once
j_call: TRBJ1-1
v_call: TRBV6-5
cdr3_aa: CASSQQGADTEAFF

cdr3_length: 15
clone_size: -
j_call: TRBJ2-5
v_call: TRBV5-6
cdr3_aa: CASSLATGYQETQYF

cdr3_length: 15
clone_size: -
j_call: TRBJ2-1
v_call: TRBV9
cdr3_aa: CASSGPESSYNEQFF

cdr3_length: 17
clone_size: -
j_call: TRBJ2-3
v_call: TRBV9
cdr3_aa: CASSAQLRGGGTDTQYF

cdr3_length: 15
clone_size: -
j_call: TRBJ1-5
v_call: TRBV28
cdr3_aa: CASTPGDSENQPQHF

cdr3_length: 15
clone_size: -
j_call: TRBJ2-1
v_call: TRBV6-5
cdr3_aa: CASSYRDRAFNEQFF

cdr3_length: 14
clone_size: -
j_call: TRBJ1-5
v_call: TRBV7-2
cdr3_aa: CASNKLSGAQPQHF

cdr3_length: 15
clone_size: -
j_call: TRBJ2-5
v_call: TRBV13
cdr3_aa: CASSGDRGRQETQYF

cdr3_length: 14
clone_size: few
j_call: TRBJ1-1
v_call: TRBV28
cdr3_aa: CASSLFRGNTEAFF

cdr3_length: 17
clone_size: -
j_call: TRBJ2-1
v_call: TRBV4-1
cdr3_aa: CASSQDMAGARYNEQFF

cdr3_length: 13
clone_size: -
j_call: TRBJ1-2
v_call: TRBV12-5
cdr3_aa: CASGLVGNYGYTF

cdr3_length: 19
clone_size: -
j_call: TRBJ1-4
v_call: TRBV5-4
cdr3_aa: CASSYSRTARPATNEKLFF

cdr3_length: 16
clone_size: -
j_call: TRBJ2-7
v_call: TRBV6-1
cdr3_aa: CASSALGTPGSYEQYF

cdr3_length: 15
clone_size: -
j_call: TRBJ1-1
v_call: TRBV7-9
cdr3_aa: CASSYTGGSGTEAFF